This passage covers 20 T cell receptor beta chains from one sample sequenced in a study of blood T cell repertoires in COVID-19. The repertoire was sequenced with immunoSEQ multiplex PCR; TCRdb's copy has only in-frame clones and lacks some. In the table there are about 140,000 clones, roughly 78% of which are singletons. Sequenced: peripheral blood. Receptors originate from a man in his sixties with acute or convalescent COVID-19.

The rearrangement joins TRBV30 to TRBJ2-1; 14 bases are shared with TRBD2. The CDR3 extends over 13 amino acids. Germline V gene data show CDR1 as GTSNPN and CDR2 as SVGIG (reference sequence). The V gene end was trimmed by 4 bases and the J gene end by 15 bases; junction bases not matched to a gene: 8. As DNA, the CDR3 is TGTGCCTGGATCGGGACTAGCGGGAGTAGTCCGTTCTTC. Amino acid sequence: CAWIGTSGSSPFF. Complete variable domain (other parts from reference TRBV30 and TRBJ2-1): SQTIHQWPATLVQPVGSPLSLECTVEGTSNPNLYWYRQAAGRGLQLLFYSVGIGQISSEVPQNLSASRPQDRQFILSSKKLLLSDSGFYLCAWIGTSGSSPFFGPGTRLTVL.

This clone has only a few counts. The CDR3 sequence is CASSRTSGSFGELFF. CDR3 DNA: TGTGCCAGCAGCCGGACTAGCGGGAGCTTCGGGGAGCTGTTTTTT. The rearrangement joins TRBV7-9 to TRBJ2-2; TRBD2 matches 13 bases. With V trimmed by 5 bases and J by 7 bases, 4 bases remained unmatched. Germline V gene lookup returns CDR1 SEHNR and CDR2 FQNEAQ (reference sequence). The CDR3 loop spans 15 amino acids.

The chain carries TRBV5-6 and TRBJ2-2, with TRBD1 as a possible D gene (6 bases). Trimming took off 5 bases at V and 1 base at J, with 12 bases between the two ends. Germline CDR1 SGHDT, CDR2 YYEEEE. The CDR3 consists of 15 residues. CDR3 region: CASRPRGENTGELFF. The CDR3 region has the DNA TGTGCCAGCAGACCCAGGGGAGAGAACACCGGGGAGCTGTTTTTT.

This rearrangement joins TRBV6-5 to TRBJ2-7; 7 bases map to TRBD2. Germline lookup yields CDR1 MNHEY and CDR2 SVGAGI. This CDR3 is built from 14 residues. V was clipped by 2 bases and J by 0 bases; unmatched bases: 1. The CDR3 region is CASSYLADSYEQYF. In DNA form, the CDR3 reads TGTGCCAGCAGTTACCTAGCGGACTCCTACGAGCAGTACTTC.

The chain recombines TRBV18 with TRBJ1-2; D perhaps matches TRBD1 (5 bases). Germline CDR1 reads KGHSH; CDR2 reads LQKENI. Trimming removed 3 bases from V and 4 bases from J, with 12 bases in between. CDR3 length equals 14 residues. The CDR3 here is CASSPPGTSYGYTF. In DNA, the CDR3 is TGTGCCAGCTCACCTCCCGGGACTTCCTATGGCTACACCTTC.

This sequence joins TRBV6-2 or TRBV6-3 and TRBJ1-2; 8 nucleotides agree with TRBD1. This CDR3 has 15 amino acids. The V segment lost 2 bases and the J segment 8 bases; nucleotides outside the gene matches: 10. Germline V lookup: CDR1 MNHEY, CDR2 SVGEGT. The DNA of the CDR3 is TGTGCCAGCAGTTACAGCAGACAGGGGATGAGAGGCTACACCTTC. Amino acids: CASSYSRQGMRGYTF.

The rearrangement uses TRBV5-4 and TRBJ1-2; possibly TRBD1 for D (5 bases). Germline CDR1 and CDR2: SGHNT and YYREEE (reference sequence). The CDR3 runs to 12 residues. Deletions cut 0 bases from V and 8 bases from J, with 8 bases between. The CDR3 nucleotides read TGTGCCAGCAGCTTGGGCCAGGGCGGCTACACCTTC. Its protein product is CASSLGQGGYTF. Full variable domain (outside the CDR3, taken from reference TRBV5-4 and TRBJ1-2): ETGVTQSPTHLIKTRGQQVTLRCSSQSGHNTVSWYQQALGQGPQFIFQYYREEENGRGNFPPRFSGLQFPNYSSELNVNALELDDSALYLCASSLGQGGYTFGSGTRLTVV.

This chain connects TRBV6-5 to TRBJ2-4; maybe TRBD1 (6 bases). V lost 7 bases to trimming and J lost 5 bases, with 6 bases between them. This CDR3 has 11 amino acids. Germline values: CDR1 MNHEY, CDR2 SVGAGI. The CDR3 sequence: CASTGENIQYF. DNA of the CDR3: TGTGCCAGCACAGGGGAAAACATTCAGTACTTC.

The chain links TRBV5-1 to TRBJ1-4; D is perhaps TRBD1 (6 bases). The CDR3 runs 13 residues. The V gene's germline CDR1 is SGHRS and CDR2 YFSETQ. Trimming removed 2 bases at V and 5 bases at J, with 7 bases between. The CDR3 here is CASSFQGNEKLFF. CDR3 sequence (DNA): TGCGCCAGCAGCTTCCAGGGGAATGAAAAACTGTTTTTT.

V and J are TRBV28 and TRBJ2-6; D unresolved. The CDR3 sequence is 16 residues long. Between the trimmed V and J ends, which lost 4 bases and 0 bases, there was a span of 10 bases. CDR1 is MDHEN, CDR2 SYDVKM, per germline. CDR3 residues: CASSSPGNSGANVLTF. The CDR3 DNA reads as TGTGCCAGCAGTTCCCCGGGTAACTCTGGGGCCAACGTCCTGACTTTC.

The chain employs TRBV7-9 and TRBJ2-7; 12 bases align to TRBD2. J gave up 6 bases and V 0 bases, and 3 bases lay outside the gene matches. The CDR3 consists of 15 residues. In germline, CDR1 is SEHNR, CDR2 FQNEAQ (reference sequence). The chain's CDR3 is CASSLAQTSGGEQYF. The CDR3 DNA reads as TGTGCCAGCAGCTTAGCGCAGACTAGCGGGGGCGAGCAGTACTTC.

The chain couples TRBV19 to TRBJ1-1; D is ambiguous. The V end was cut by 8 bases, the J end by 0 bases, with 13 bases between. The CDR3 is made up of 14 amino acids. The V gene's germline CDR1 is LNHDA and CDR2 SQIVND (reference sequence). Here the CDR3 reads CASAPATVNTEAFF. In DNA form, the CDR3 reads TGTGCCAGTGCACCGGCAACAGTGAACACTGAAGCTTTCTTT. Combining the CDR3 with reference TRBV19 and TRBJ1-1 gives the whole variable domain DGGITQSPKYLFRKEGQNVTLSCEQNLNHDAMYWYRQDPGQGLRLIYYSQIVNDFQKGDIAEGYSVSREKKESFPLTVTSAQKNPTAFYLCASAPATVNTEAFFGQGTRLTVV.

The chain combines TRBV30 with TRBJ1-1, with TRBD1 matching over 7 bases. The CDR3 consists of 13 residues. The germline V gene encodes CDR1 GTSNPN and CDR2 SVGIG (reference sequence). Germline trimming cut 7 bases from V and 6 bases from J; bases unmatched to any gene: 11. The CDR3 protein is CASTRGLIAEAFF. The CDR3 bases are TGTGCCTCAACAAGGGGGCTTATCGCTGAAGCTTTCTTT.

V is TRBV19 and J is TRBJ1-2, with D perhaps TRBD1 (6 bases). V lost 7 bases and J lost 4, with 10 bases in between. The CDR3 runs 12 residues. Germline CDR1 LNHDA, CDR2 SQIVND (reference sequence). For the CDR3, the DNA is TGTGCCAGTAACAGGGAGGGCTATGGCTACACCTTC. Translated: CASNREGYGYTF.

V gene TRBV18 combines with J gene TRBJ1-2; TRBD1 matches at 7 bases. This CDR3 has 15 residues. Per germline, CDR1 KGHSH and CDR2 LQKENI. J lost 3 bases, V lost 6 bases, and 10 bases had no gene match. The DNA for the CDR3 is TGTGCCAGCTCCCCCCGTCAAACAGGGGACTATGGCTACACCTTC. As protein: CASSPRQTGDYGYTF. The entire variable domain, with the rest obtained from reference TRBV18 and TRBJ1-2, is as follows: NAGVMQNPRHLVRRRGQEARLRCSPMKGHSHVYWYRQLPEEGLKFMVYLQKENIIDESGMPKERFSAEFPKEGPSILRIQQVVRGDSAAYFCASSPRQTGDYGYTFGSGTRLTVV.

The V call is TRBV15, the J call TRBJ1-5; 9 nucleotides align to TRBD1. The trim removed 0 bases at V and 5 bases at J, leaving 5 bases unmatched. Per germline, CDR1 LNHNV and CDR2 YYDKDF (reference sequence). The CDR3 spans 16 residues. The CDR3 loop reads CATSRDGRTGDQPQHF. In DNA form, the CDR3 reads TGTGCCACCAGCAGAGATGGGAGGACAGGGGATCAGCCCCAGCATTTT.

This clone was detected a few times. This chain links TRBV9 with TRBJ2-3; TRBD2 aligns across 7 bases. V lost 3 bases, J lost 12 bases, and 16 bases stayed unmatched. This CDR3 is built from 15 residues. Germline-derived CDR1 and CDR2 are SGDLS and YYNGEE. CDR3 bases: TGTGCCAGCAGCGCGCTCGGCGGGGGATCTGAGCCTCAGTATTTT. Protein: CASSALGGGSEPQYF.

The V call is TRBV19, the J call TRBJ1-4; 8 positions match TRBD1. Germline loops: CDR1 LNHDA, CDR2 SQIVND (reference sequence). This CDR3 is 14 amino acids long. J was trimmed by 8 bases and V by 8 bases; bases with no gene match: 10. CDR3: CASSGQGSNEKLFF. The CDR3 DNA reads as TGTGCCAGTTCCGGACAGGGCAGCAACGAAAAACTGTTTTTT.

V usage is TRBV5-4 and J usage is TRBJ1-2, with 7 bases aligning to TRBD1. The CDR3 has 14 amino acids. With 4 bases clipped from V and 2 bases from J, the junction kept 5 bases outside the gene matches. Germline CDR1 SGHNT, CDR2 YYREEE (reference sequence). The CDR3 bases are TGTGCCAGCAGCAGGGGACAGATGAACTATGGCTACACCTTC. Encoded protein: CASSRGQMNYGYTF.

DNA of the CDR3: TGTGCCAGCCGCTCCTTGAGCTCCTACGAGCAGTACTTC. Amino acid sequence: CASRSLSSYEQYF. The V gene is TRBV18, the J gene TRBJ2-7; D unclear. The V gene's germline CDR1 is KGHSH and CDR2 LQKENI. The V end was cut by 8 bases, the J end by 0 bases, with 11 bases between. This CDR3 has 13 amino acids.